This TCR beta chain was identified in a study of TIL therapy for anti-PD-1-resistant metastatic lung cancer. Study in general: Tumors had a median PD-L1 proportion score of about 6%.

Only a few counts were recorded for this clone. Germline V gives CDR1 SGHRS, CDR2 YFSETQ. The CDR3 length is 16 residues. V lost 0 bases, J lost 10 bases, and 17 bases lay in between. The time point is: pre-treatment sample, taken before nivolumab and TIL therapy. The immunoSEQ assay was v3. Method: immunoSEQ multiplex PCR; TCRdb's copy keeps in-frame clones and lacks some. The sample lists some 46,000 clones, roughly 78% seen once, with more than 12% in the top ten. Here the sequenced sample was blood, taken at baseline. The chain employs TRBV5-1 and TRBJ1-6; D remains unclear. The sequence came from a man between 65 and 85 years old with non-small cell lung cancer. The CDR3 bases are TGCGCCAGCAGCTTGGCCCCGTTGAGGGTAGGGTCACCCCTCCACTTT. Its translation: CASSLAPLRVGSPLHF. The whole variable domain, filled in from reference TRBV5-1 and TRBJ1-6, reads KAGVTQTPRYLIKTRGQQVTLSCSPISGHRSVSWYQQTPGQGLQFLFEYFSETQRNKGNFPGRFSGRQFSNSRSEMNVSTLELGDSALYLCASSLAPLRVGSPLHFGNGTRLTVT.